This section outlines one T cell receptor (beta chain) sequence together with its context. Using immunoSEQ multiplex PCR, the repertoire was profiled, and TCRdb retains in-frame clones only, with some absent. The table has 350,000 to 600,000 clones, about 89% seen once; the top ten hold 1.5% to 2%. The germline CDR1 and CDR2 sequences are MDHEN and SYDVKM. V was pared by 5 bases and J by 0 bases, with 11 bases between. CDR3 length: 15 amino acids. The data are from a study of Ad26.COV2.S vaccination and SARS-CoV-2 variants. Study at large: By the intramuscular route, Ad26.COV2.S was given once, or twice 56 days apart.

Documented treatment: 19 received Ad26.COV2.S at low or high dose, single or two shots; 5 received placebo; per-sample allocation not given. Day 63 after the first injection of vaccine or placebo was the sampling time. An Ad26 vector expressing Wuhan-strain SARS-CoV-2 spike constituted the vaccine. The receptor was isolated from a person between 18 and 65 years old who received the Ad26.COV2.S COVID-19 vaccine or a placebo. This specimen was peripheral blood, taken in a trial of Ad26.COV2.S vaccine versus placebo. The genes are TRBV28 and TRBJ1-3, with no clear D. The CDR3 DNA follows: TGTGCCAGCAGTCCTTCTCGACTCTCTGGAAACACCATATATTTT. Residues: CASSPSRLSGNTIYF.